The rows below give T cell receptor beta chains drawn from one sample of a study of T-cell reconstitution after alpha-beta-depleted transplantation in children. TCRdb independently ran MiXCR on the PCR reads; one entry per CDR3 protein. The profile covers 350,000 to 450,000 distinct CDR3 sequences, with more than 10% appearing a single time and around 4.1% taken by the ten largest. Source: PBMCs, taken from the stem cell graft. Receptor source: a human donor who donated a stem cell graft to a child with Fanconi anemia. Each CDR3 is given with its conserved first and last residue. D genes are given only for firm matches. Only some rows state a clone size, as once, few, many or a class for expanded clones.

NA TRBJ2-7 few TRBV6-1 CASRSQRTVKGEQYF TGTGCCAGCAGATCCCAAAGGACAGTCAAGGGCGAGCAGTACTTC
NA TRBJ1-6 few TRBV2 CASSDRGDSPLHF TGTGCCAGCAGTGACAGAGGGGATTCACCCCTCCACTTT
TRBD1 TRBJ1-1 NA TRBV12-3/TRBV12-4 CASSRRPGQLNTEAFF TGTGCCAGCAGTCGTCGGCCGGGACAGCTAAACACTGAAGCTTTCTTT
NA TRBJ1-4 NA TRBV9 CASSVTPGGPLVPSELFF TGTGCCAGCAGCGTAACCCCGGGAGGGCCCTTGGTCCCATCGGAACTGTTTTTT
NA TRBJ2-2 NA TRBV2 CASSVPRFTGPGELFF TGTGCCAGCAGTGTCCCCCGATTTACAGGGCCCGGGGAGCTGTTTTTT
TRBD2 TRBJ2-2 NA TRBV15 CATSRALAGTGELFF TGTGCCACCAGCAGAGCACTAGCGGGGACCGGGGAGCTGTTTTTT
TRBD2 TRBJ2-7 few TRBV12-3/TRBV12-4 CASTRASGGNEQYF TGTGCCAGCACCCGGGCTAGCGGGGGCAACGAGCAGTACTTC
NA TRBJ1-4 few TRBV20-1 CSATDSGGTNEKLFF TGCAGTGCTACGGATAGTGGGGGGACTAATGAAAAACTGTTTTTT
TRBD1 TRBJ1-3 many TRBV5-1 CASSLGGTGRSGNTIYF TGCGCCAGCAGCTTGGGAGGGACAGGCAGATCTGGAAACACCATATATTTT
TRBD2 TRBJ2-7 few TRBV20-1 CSARGLASYEQYF TGCAGTGCTAGAGGACTAGCCTCCTACGAGCAGTACTTC
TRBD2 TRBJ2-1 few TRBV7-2 CASSRWGVAGGRDEQFF TGTGCCAGCAGCCGCTGGGGGGTAGCGGGGGGGCGAGATGAGCAGTTCTTC
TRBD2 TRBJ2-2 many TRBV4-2 CASSQDIGTITLRDTGELFF TGTGCCAGCAGCCAAGATATTGGGACTATCACCCTTCGGGACACCGGGGAGCTGTTTTTT
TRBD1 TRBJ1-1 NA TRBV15 CATSRRQGDTEAFF TGTGCCACCAGCAGACGACAGGGGGACACTGAAGCTTTCTTT
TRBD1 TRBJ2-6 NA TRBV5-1 CASSQGVDPGANVLTF TGCGCCAGCAGCCAGGGGGTGGACCCTGGGGCCAACGTCCTGACTTTC
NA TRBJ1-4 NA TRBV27 CASSSRGQPEKLFF TGTGCCAGCAGTTCCCGAGGACAACCTGAAAAACTGTTTTTT
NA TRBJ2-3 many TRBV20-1 CSARKDWLSTDTQYF TGCAGTGCTAGGAAGGACTGGTTGAGCACAGATACGCAGTATTTT
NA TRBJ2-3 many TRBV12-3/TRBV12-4 CASSLMGARTDTQYF TGTGCCAGCAGTTTAATGGGGGCTCGCACAGATACGCAGTATTTT
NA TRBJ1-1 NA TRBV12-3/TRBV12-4 CASALTGKNTEAFF TGTGCCAGCGCCCTGACGGGAAAGAACACTGAAGCTTTCTTT
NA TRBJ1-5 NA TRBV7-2 CASSGQGLSQPQHF TGTGCCAGCAGTGGGCAGGGGCTCAGTCAGCCCCAGCATTTT
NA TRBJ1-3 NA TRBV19 CASSILSGNTIYF TGTGCCAGTAGTATACTCTCTGGAAACACCATATATTTT
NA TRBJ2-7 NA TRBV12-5 CASGTLWRDEQYF TGTGCTAGTGGTACCCTCTGGAGGGACGAGCAGTACTTC
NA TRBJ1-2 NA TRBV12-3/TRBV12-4 CASSLAGHYNYGYTF TGTGCCAGCAGTTTAGCGGGGCACTATAACTATGGCTACACCTTC
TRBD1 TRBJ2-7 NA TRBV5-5 CASSLGDRVVVEQYF TGTGCCAGCAGCTTGGGGGACAGGGTCGTAGTGGAGCAGTACTTC
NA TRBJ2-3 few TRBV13 CASSFDRTSTDTQYF TGTGCCAGCAGCTTCGACCGTACTAGCACAGATACGCAGTATTTT
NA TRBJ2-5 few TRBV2 CASRPSVSGLGTQYF TGTGCCAGCAGACCCTCCGTCTCCGGCCTGGGGACCCAGTACTTC
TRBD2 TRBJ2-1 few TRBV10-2 CASSPRLAGGPVHEQFF TGCGCCAGCAGTCCAAGACTAGCGGGGGGCCCGGTGCATGAGCAGTTCTTC
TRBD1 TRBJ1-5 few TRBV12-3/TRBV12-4 CASSSPTGIISNQPQHF TGTGCCAGCAGTTCGCCGACAGGGATAATAAGCAATCAGCCCCAGCATTTT
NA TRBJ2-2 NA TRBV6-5 CASSYDGRHTGELFF TGTGCCAGCAGTTACGATGGGAGGCACACCGGGGAGCTGTTTTTT
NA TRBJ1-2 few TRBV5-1 CASRQDNYGYTF TGCGCCAGCCGCCAGGATAACTATGGCTACACCTTC
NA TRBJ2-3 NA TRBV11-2 CASSLEAAGADTQYF TGTGCCAGCAGCTTAGAAGCTGCTGGGGCAGATACGCAGTATTTT
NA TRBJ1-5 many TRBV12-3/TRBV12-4 CASSPGVYSNQPQHF TGTGCCAGCAGCCCTGGGGTCTATAGCAATCAGCCCCAGCATTTT
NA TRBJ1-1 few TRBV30 CAWKGFGTTEAFF TGTGCCTGGAAGGGTTTTGGTACAACTGAAGCTTTCTTT
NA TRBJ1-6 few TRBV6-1 CASTELGGHSPLHF TGTGCCAGCACCGAGCTCGGGGGGCACTCACCCCTCCACTTT
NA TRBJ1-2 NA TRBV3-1 CASSQEGRGYTF TGTGCCAGCAGCCAAGAAGGGAGAGGCTACACCTTC
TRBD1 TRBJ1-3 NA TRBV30 CAWRPPGGSSSGNTIYF TGTGCCTGGAGGCCCCCAGGGGGCTCTAGCTCTGGAAACACCATATATTTT
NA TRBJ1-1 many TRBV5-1 CASSFAPGGTEAFF TGCGCCAGCAGCTTCGCCCCAGGAGGGACTGAAGCTTTCTTT
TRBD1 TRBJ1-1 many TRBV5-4 CASGLQGVGTEAFF TGTGCCAGCGGACTACAGGGGGTGGGCACTGAAGCTTTCTTT
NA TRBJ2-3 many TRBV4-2 CASSQDRLSTNTQYF TGTGCCAGCAGCCAAGACAGGCTATCGACGAATACGCAGTATTTT
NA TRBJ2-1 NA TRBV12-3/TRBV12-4 CASSPPESNEQFF TGTGCCAGCAGCCCCCCAGAATCGAATGAGCAGTTCTTC
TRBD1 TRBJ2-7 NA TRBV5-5 CASSPLPGQASYEQYF TGTGCCAGCAGCCCGCTACCGGGACAGGCCTCCTACGAGCAGTACTTC
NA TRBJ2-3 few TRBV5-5 CASSLISGASTDTQYF TGTGCCAGCAGCTTAATTTCAGGGGCTAGCACAGATACGCAGTATTTT
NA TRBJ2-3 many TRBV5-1 CASRRLPGGRTDTQYF TGCGCCAGCCGACGCCTACCTGGGGGCCGCACAGATACGCAGTATTTT